The sequence of this T cell receptor (beta chain) was determined in a study of early T cells in non-severe SARS-CoV-2 infection. Study context: Bulk RNA isolated from unsorted whole blood underwent sequencing; chains were not paired.

Individual cDNA molecules were tagged with unique molecular identifiers, the study reported. One entry per CDR3 protein results from TCRdb running MiXCR on the 5' RACE reads. This sample has tens of thousands of distinct CDR3 sequences, with around 17% found just once. Sample: whole blood, taken at baseline. The TCR was taken from an adult who was a healthcare worker with PCR-confirmed SARS-CoV-2 infection or an uninfected control (not recorded which).

This CDR3 reads CASSLGSHSSGNTIYF. The CDR3 DNA reads as TGTGCCAGCAGCTTGGGCAGCCATTCCTCTGGAAACACCATATATTTT. The genes are TRBV5-4 and TRBJ1-3; D gene ambiguous. Germline CDR1 is SGHNT and CDR2 is YYREEE (reference sequence). Between the trimmed V and J ends, which lost 0 bases and 0 bases, there was a span of 10 bases. The CDR3 runs to 16 residues. Variable domain in full (rest from reference TRBV5-4 and TRBJ1-3): ETGVTQSPTHLIKTRGQQVTLRCSSQSGHNTVSWYQQALGQGPQFIFQYYREEENGRGNFPPRFSGLQFPNYSSELNVNALELDDSALYLCASSLGSHSSGNTIYFGEGSWLTVV.